The source of this T cell receptor beta chain is a study of CD8 T cells in Susac syndrome. This clonotype was seen once. Its antigen is not known. CD8+ and CD4+ blood T cells underwent TCR beta sequencing. Random hexamers were used to reverse transcribe the RNA input (about 0.5 to 1 ug). TCRdb reprocessed the immunoSEQ multiplex PCR reads with MiXCR, giving one entry per CDR3 protein. Seen here are about 200,000 distinct CDR3 sequences, approximately 93% observed once, and the top ten hold 0.095% to 0.12%. Study-wide results and caveats: The study recognized that its TCR sequencing and HLA analysis covered a relatively small number of individuals.

CDR3 size: 15 residues. The germline V gene encodes CDR1 LGHNA and CDR2 YSLEER. V dropped 1 base and J dropped 0 bases, with 9 bases sitting between them. The chain joins TRBV4-3 to TRBJ2-5; TRBD2 is a possible D gene (5 bases). The receptor's source is a human donor in good health. Source material: CD4+ T cells from PBMCs. The CDR3 nucleotides read TGCGCCAGCAGCCAAGGAGGAGGCCACCAAGAGACCCAGTACTTC. Its protein product is CASSQGGGHQETQYF.